This T cell receptor (beta chain) was identified in a study of immune evolution from preneoplasia to lung adenocarcinoma. Study overall: HLA loss of heterozygosity: around 6.5% AIS, more than 14% MIA, around 35% ADC, none AAH.

Findings and caveats of the study: From normal lung to invasive adenocarcinoma, top clone frequencies appeared to decrease.

Sequencing was performed with immunoSEQ multiplex PCR; in TCRdb, only in-frame clones are kept and a portion is missing. The sample yields 6,000 to 7,500 clones, 79% seen once. On this clone: Antigen: not known.

The sample was FFPE minimally invasive lung adenocarcinoma tissue. This TCR was recovered from a person aged 70 to 85 with lung adenocarcinoma.

CDR3 bases: TGTGCCAGCAGCCCCCGACAGGGAGGCGAGACCCAGTACTTC. Its protein product is CASSPRQGGETQYF. The V and J genes are TRBV7-6 and TRBJ2-5, with D possibly being TRBD1 (7 bases). Germline V gene sequence: CDR1 SGHVS, CDR2 FNYEAQ. The CDR3 consists of 14 residues. Trimming took 5 bases from V and 5 from J, leaving 15 bases between them.